This T cell receptor beta chain was identified in a study of Ad26.COV2.S vaccination and SARS-CoV-2 variants. Study-level information: Donor was assigned to the Ad26.COV2.S arm of trial COV1001. Once, or twice with 56 days between doses, Ad26.COV2.S was given intramuscularly.

Here immunoSEQ multiplex PCR was the method, and the copy in TCRdb shows in-frame clones only, minus some. The data hold hundreds of thousands of clones, with around 90% observed a single time. The sample's treatment: about 20 received Ad26.COV2.S at low or high dose, single or two shots; 5 received placebo; per-sample allocation not given. The samples were gathered on day 63 after the first injection of vaccine or placebo. Trimming removed 5 bases from V and 4 bases from J; junction bases left unmatched: 4. This CDR3 spans 14 amino acids. Germline assignment: CDR1 SGHVS and CDR2 FQNEAQ. This TCR derives from a person between 18 and 60 years old who received the Ad26.COV2.S COVID-19 vaccine or a placebo. The starting material was peripheral blood, obtained in a trial of Ad26.COV2.S vaccine versus placebo. The chain employs TRBV7-8 and TRBJ2-3; 9 bases agree with TRBD1. CDR3 coding DNA: TGTGCCAGCAGCAGGCGGACAGGGGCAGATACGCAGTATTTT. This sequence encodes CASSRRTGADTQYF.